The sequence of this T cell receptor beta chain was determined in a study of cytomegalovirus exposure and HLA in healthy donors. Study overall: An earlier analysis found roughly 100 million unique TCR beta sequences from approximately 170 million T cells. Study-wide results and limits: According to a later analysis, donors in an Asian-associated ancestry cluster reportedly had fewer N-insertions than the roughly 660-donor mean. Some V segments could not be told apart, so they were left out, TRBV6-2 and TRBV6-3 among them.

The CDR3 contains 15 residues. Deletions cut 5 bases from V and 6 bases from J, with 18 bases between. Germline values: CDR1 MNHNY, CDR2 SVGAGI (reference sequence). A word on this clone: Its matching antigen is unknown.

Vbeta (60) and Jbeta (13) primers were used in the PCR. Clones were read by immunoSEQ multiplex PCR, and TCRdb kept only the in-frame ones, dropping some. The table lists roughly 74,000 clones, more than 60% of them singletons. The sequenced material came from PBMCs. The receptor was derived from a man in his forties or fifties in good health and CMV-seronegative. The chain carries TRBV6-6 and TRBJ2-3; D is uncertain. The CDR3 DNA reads TGTGCCAGCAGTACACTGGAACTTCAGAGGGATACGCAGTATTTT. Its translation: CASSTLELQRDTQYF.